This T cell receptor (beta chain) was sequenced during a study of blood T cell repertoires in COVID-19. Study-level information: Spain, Italy and the United States supplied samples that represented acute and convalescent COVID-19.

Methods used by the authors: Amplification of reference gene primers was used by the study to estimate nucleated cell counts. TCRdb keeps only in-frame clones here, not all; method: immunoSEQ multiplex PCR. V, J and clone size are those of that table, while D and trimming were read from the DNA. Of about 270,000 clones listed, around 85% were seen once; the top ten hold 12%. This clone was seen more than once but under ten times. The CDR3 loop spans 12 amino acids. V was pared by 3 bases and J by 4 bases, with 4 bases between. CDR1 SNHLY and CDR2 FYNNEI come from the germline V gene. Sequencing was carried out using peripheral blood. The TCR sequence derives from a woman in her twenties or thirties with COVID-19, enrolled during active disease. The chain uses TRBV2 and TRBJ1-5; D not resolved. The chain's CDR3 is CASSDRNQPQHF. The CDR3, as DNA: TGTGCCAGCAGTGACAGGAATCAGCCCCAGCATTTT.